The table lists the clone carrying this TCR beta chain with a count of one. Trimming at V came to 6 bases and at J to 4 bases, leaving 10 bases not matched to a gene. Germline V gene sequence: CDR1 SNHLY, CDR2 FYNNEI. The CDR3 consists of 16 residues. Libraries were prepared by immunoSEQ multiplex PCR; TCRdb keeps only in-frame clonotypes and omits some of them. The profile shows fewer than 15,000 clones, approximately 94% of them singletons. This specimen comes from a study of technical replicates of blood from a few donors. The sequenced sample was PBMCs. The sequence derives from a human donor in good health. The chain links TRBV2 to TRBJ1-4; 8 positions agree with TRBD1. The CDR3 loop reads CASSPIWDRINEKLFF. The CDR3 DNA reads as TGTGCCAGCAGCCCCATTTGGGACAGGATTAATGAAAAACTGTTTTTT.